This entry lists 11 T cell receptor beta chains sequenced from one sample in a study of blood T cell repertoires in COVID-19. Only in-frame clones appear in the TCRdb table, and some are missing; sequencing was by immunoSEQ multiplex PCR. The repertoire holds about 190,000 clones, approximately 90% seen once, with 1.1% in the top ten. Material for sequencing was peripheral blood. The receptors shown here come from a man under 40 with acute or convalescent COVID-19.

The V call is TRBV6-1, the J call TRBJ1-2; the D is unclear. Germline V CDR1 and CDR2: MNHNS, SASEGT. The CDR3 is 11 residues long. V was trimmed by 1 base and J by 11 bases, leaving 8 bases between them. The CDR3 region has the DNA TGTGCCAGCAGTGAAGTTCGGGGTTACACCTTC. This codes for CASSEVRGYTF.

This chain connects TRBV19 to TRBJ2-5; 8 nucleotides line up with TRBD2. V was clipped by 1 base and J by 1 base; unmatched bases: 2. Germline V gene sequence: CDR1 LNHDA, CDR2 SQIVND (reference sequence). The CDR3 extends over 15 amino acids. CDR3 amino acids: CASSIVSGGQETQYF. In nucleotides, the CDR3 is TGTGCCAGTAGTATAGTCAGCGGGGGCCAAGAGACCCAGTACTTC.

The chain combines TRBV9 with TRBJ2-1; the match to TRBD2 covers 8 bases. Germline V gene sequence: CDR1 SGDLS, CDR2 YYNGEE. V trimming: 1 base; J trimming: 4 bases; junction bases outside the gene matches: 4. The CDR3 consists of 15 residues. Written as DNA, the CDR3 is TGTGCCAGCAGCGTAACTAGCGGAAGGTACAATGAGCAGTTCTTC. This sequence encodes CASSVTSGRYNEQFF.

The chain links TRBV19 to TRBJ2-2; TRBD2 matches at 14 bases. Trimming cost V 7 bases and J 4 bases; bases outside gene matches: 8. CDR3 length: 17 residues. Per the germline V gene, CDR1 is LNHDA and CDR2 is SQIVND (reference sequence). The DNA for the CDR3 is TGTGCCAGTACTCCGGGACTAGCGGGAGTGGTCACCGGGGAGCTGTTTTTT. The encoded protein is CASTPGLAGVVTGELFF.

The chain carries TRBV7-8 and TRBJ1-2; D gene uncertain. There are 16 residues in the CDR3. Germline values: CDR1 SGHVS, CDR2 FQNEAQ. With 5 bases removed from V and 1 base from J, the gap between germline ends came to 17 bases. CDR3 loop: CASSPLEGAHNYGYTF. The CDR3, as DNA: TGTGCCAGCAGCCCGCTCGAGGGAGCCCATAACTATGGCTACACCTTC.

The genes are TRBV7-8 and TRBJ1-5, with 11 bases fitting TRBD1. V was pared by 3 bases and J by 6 bases, with 4 bases of the junction left unmatched. This CDR3 is 15 amino acids long. Germline values: CDR1 SGHVS, CDR2 FQNEAQ. DNA of the CDR3: TGTGCCAGCAGCTTTGGACAGGGGGCTAGTCAGCCCCAGCATTTT. Translation gives CASSFGQGASQPQHF.

This clone was picked up one time. The V gene is TRBV18, the J gene TRBJ1-2; 7 positions match TRBD1. The CDR3 length is 17 residues. Losses at the gene ends were 1 base for V and 4 bases for J; bases not matched to a gene: 12. Germline CDR1 reads KGHSH; CDR2 reads LQKENI. For the CDR3, the DNA is TGTGCCAGCTCACCACTCCGGGACAGCAGTAGCGGCTATGGCTACACCTTC. It translates to CASSPLRDSSSGYGYTF.

CDR3 sequence reads: CASSPTAEDYTF. CDR3 in DNA: TGTGCCAGCAGCCCCACCGCAGAGGACTACACCTTC. V gene TRBV6-5 combines with J gene TRBJ1-2; D unclear. The germline V gene encodes CDR1 MNHEY and CDR2 SVGAGI. V was trimmed by 6 bases and J by 10 bases, leaving 15 bases between them. The CDR3 covers 12 residues.

The table lists this clone with a count of one. This chain's CDR3 is CAWSVEDAIVQPQHF. The CDR3 DNA sequence: TGTGCCTGGAGTGTGGAGGATGCCATAGTCCAGCCCCAGCATTTT. This rearrangement joins TRBV30 to TRBJ1-5; no definite D call. Trimming removed 0 bases at V and 7 bases at J, with 16 bases between. This CDR3 is 15 amino acids long. Per germline, CDR1 GTSNPN and CDR2 SVGIG (reference sequence).

V and J are TRBV28 and TRBJ1-1, with 7 bases lining up with TRBD1. The CDR3 has 13 residues. Looked up from germline, CDR1 is MDHEN and CDR2 is SYDVKM. The ends lost 6 bases at V and 5 bases at J; junction bases unmatched: 6. The CDR3 nucleotides read TGTGCCAGCAGGCCGCAGGGGGTTACTGAAGCTTTCTTT. This encodes CASRPQGVTEAFF.

The chain links TRBV28 to TRBJ2-5, with TRBD2 as a possible D gene (6 bases). The germline gives CDR1 MDHEN, CDR2 SYDVKM. V gave up 3 bases and J gave up 5 bases, with 16 bases separating them. This CDR3 has 15 residues. CDR3: CASSFGVLGRETQYF. Written as DNA, the CDR3 is TGTGCCAGCAGTTTTGGGGTCTTGGGGAGGGAGACCCAGTACTTC.